The present entry profiles one TCR beta chain with its context. The data stem from a study of blood T cell repertoires in COVID-19. In the study overall: Whether acute or convalescent, the COVID-19 samples came from the United States, Italy and Spain.

V lost 8 bases to trimming and J lost 0 bases, with 11 bases between them. The germline CDR1 and CDR2 sequences are MGHRA and YSYEKL. This CDR3 region has 14 residues. Per the study methods: For nucleated cells, counts were estimated from reference gene primer amplification. Data came from immunoSEQ multiplex PCR; TCRdb stores just in-frame clones and leaves some out. V and J calls and clone size are those listed in that table; D and trimming were worked out from the DNA. Here the sample spans 65,000 or so clones, about 88% being singletons. This TCR was recovered from a man aged 60-69 years with acute or convalescent COVID-19. The chain carries TRBV4-1 and TRBJ2-1; D may be TRBD1 (5 bases). The sequencing input was peripheral blood. The CDR3 is CASGATDSYNEQFF. The CDR3 DNA reads as TGCGCCAGCGGGGCCACAGACTCCTACAATGAGCAGTTCTTC.